The 21 T cell receptor beta chains reported below all come from one sample, sequenced in a study of T cells in women clearing cervical HPV infection. Only in-frame clones appear in the TCRdb table, and some are missing; sequencing was by immunoSEQ multiplex PCR. Recorded for this sample: about 39,000 clones. The source material was blood buffy coat. These receptor sequences come from a woman aged 18-70 years with a cervical HPV16 infection that either progressed to CIN3+ or cleared (not recorded which).

Concerning this clone itself: The observed sequence ends 3 residues before the CDR3 terminus, with the missing tail filled in from the germline J gene. The chain is built from TRBV29-1 and TRBJ2-5, with TRBD2 matching over 11 bases. Germline-derived CDR1 and CDR2 are SQVTM and ANQGSEA. The CDR3 has 16 residues. J lost 1 base, V lost 4 bases, and 8 bases had no gene match. CDR3 protein: CSVGGTSGHSQETQYF. CDR3 DNA, as far as it was read: TGCAGCGTTGGTGGGACTAGCGGCCATTCCCAAGAGACC.

In regard to this clone: Read data end 3 residues before the CDR3 end; the end is taken from the germline J gene. The chain links TRBV30 to TRBJ1-5, with no clear D. The CDR3 extends over 16 amino acids. Germline lookup yields CDR1 GTSNPN and CDR2 SVGIG (reference sequence). The ends were cut back, 0 bases at V and 1 base at J, with 13 bases in the middle. Partial CDR3 DNA: TGTGCCTGGAGTGTACCCGGGTTGCGGAGCAATCAGCCC. Translating it yields CAWSVPGLRSNQP. The CDR3 in its entirety is CAWSVPGLRSNQPQHF.

Regarding this clone: The read comes to an end 3 residues before the CDR3 does, leaving the germline J gene to fill in the end. This rearrangement joins TRBV14 to TRBJ2-3, with 9 positions matching TRBD2. This CDR3 has 13 residues. V dropped 2 bases and J dropped 8; count of bases not matched to a gene: 2. Germline V gene data show CDR1 as SGHDN and CDR2 as FVKESK. CDR3: CASSQTTSGTQYF. CDR3 bases read: TGTGCCAGCAGCCAAACGACTAGCGGTACG.

With regard to this clone: The read terminates 3 residues ahead of where the CDR3 ends, so the germline J gene completes it. The chain has TRBV6-2 or TRBV6-3 and TRBJ2-5; D gene unclear. Germline CDR1 MNHEY, CDR2 SVGEGT. The CDR3 is 13 amino acids. V was shortened by 2 bases and J by 5 bases, with 9 bases between the two germline ends. The covered CDR3 bases are TGTGCCAGCAGTTACCCTCCGACTGAGACC. Protein: CASSYPPTET. In full, the CDR3 reads CASSYPPTETQYF.

With respect to this clone: From the germline J gene comes the end of the CDR3, since the read stops 3 residues before it. The chain has TRBV18 and TRBJ1-4; D gene unclear. Trimming left V 3 bases short and J 2 bases short, with 16 bases between. Germline V lookup: CDR1 KGHSH, CDR2 LQKENI. This CDR3 is 17 amino acids long. The CDR3 loop is CASSPFKGGRTNEKLFF. The DNA read from the CDR3 is TGTGCCAGCTCACCGTTTAAAGGCGGGCGGACTAATGAAAAA.

As to this clone: The CDR3 is cut off 3 residues early in the read; its end comes from the germline J gene. The V and J genes are TRBV6-2 or TRBV6-3 and TRBJ1-2; D uncertain. CDR3 length equals 15 residues. CDR1 is MNHEY and CDR2 is SVGEGT in the germline V gene. CDR3 amino acids: CASRNSGRALYDYTF. The sequenced CDR3 bases are TGTGCCAGCAGGAACAGCGGGAGGGCCCTCTACGAC.

Concerning this clone itself: Read data end 3 residues before the CDR3 end; the end is taken from the germline J gene. The chain carries TRBV29-1 and TRBJ2-4; 7 nucleotides align to TRBD2. The CDR3 covers 13 residues. V was clipped by 7 bases and J by 2 bases; unmatched bases: 5. Germline V gene lookup returns CDR1 SQVTM and CDR2 ANQGSEA. The CDR3 sequence is CSARTSPKNIQYF. The sequenced CDR3 bases are TGCAGCGCCAGGACTAGTCCCAAAAACATT. The whole variable domain, filled in from reference TRBV29-1 and TRBJ2-4, reads SAVISQKPSRDICQRGTSLTIQCQVDSQVTMMFWYRQQPGQSLTLIATANQGSEATYESGFVIDKFPISRPNLTFSTLTVSNMSPEDSSIYLCSARTSPKNIQYFGAGTRLSVL.

Points on this clone: From the germline J gene comes the end of the CDR3, since the read stops 3 residues before it. The J gene is TRBJ2-3, the V gene TRBV5-1; D might be TRBD2 (7 bases). The germline CDR1 and CDR2 sequences are SGHRS and YFSETQ. Trimming pared 3 bases from V and 6 bases from J, leaving 17 bases between. The CDR3 extends over 15 amino acids. The CDR3 DNA, read in part, is TGCGCCAGCAGCTCGTTGGGGGGGCAGCAGGATACG. As protein: CASSSLGGQQDT. The CDR3 in its entirety is CASSSLGGQQDTQYF.

Details on this clone: Read data end 3 residues before the CDR3 end; the end is taken from the germline J gene. V gene TRBV5-1 combines with J gene TRBJ2-2; TRBD1 might be the D (5 bases). The ends were cut back, 0 bases at V and 2 bases at J, with 11 bases in the middle. CDR3 length equals 16 residues. In germline, CDR1 is SGHRS, CDR2 YFSETQ. The CDR3 reads CASSLGDQGNTGELFF. The CDR3 bases that were read are TGCGCCAGCAGCTTGGGAGACCAGGGTAACACCGGGGAG.

In regard to this clone: The read halts 3 residues ahead of the CDR3 end, with the missing end drawn from the germline J gene. The V and J genes are TRBV20-1 and TRBJ1-4, with no clear D. The length of the CDR3 is 14 residues. Per germline, CDR1 DFQATT and CDR2 SNEGSKA (reference sequence). V lost 5 bases and J 8 bases, leaving 18 bases between the germline ends. CDR3 sequence: CSAPAGGRGEKLFF. The part of the CDR3 DNA that was read is TGCAGTGCTCCTGCGGGAGGGCGAGGGGAAAAA.

Of note for this clone: Read coverage stops 3 residues before the CDR3 terminus; the germline J gene supplies the remainder. The V and J genes are TRBV20-1 and TRBJ2-3; no firm D call. Trimming stripped 5 bases from V and 1 base from J, with 4 bases between. The length of the CDR3 is 11 residues. CDR1 and CDR2 from the germline V gene are DFQATT and SNEGSKA (reference sequence). The sequenced part of the CDR3 DNA is TGCAGTGCTGCAGGCACAGATACG. Protein sequence: CSAAGTDT. The entire CDR3 protein is CSAAGTDTQYF.

To note about this clone: Coverage ceases 3 residues before the CDR3 finishes, and the germline J gene fills in the end. The chain employs TRBV19 and TRBJ1-1; TRBD1 is a possible D gene (6 bases). The CDR3 runs to 13 residues. V lost 9 bases, J lost 4 bases, and 15 bases lay in between. Germline V gene sequence: CDR1 LNHDA, CDR2 SQIVND (reference sequence). The sequenced part of the CDR3 DNA is TGTGCCAGCGCCCTCCGGGGGGCCACTGAA. It translates to CASALRGATE. The complete CDR3 sequence is CASALRGATEAFF.

To note about this clone: The read ends 3 residues before the CDR3 terminus; that terminus is restored from the germline J gene. This chain connects TRBV7-2 to TRBJ1-1, with D maybe TRBD1 (6 bases). The V gene lost 5 bases and the J gene lost 5 bases, with 18 bases spanning the gap. There are 15 residues in the CDR3. Germline CDR1 and CDR2: SGHTA and FQGNSA. CDR3 amino acids: CASSPNRTGTTEAFF. The sequenced CDR3 bases are TGTGCCAGCAGCCCCAACCGAACAGGGACGACTGAA. Complete variable domain (other parts from reference TRBV7-2 and TRBJ1-1): GAGVSQSPSNKVTEKGKDVELRCDPISGHTALYWYRQSLGQGLEFLIYFQGNSAPDKSGLPSDRFSAERTGGSVSTLTIQRTQQEDSAVYLCASSPNRTGTTEAFFGQGTRLTVV.

Details on this clone: The CDR3 end lies 3 residues beyond the end of the read and is filled in from the germline J gene. V gene TRBV28 combines with J gene TRBJ2-7, with 9 bases matching TRBD1. The CDR3 sequence is 15 residues long. Germline CDR1 is MDHEN and CDR2 is SYDVKM. With V trimmed by 7 bases and J by 4 bases, 11 bases remained unmatched. The CDR3 DNA, read in part, is TGTGCCAGCACCCCCGGGACAGGGAGGTTTTACGAG. Amino acids: CASTPGTGRFYE. The entire CDR3 protein is CASTPGTGRFYEQYF.

CDR3 DNA, as far as it was read: TGTGCCAGCGGTGGAGGGAATCAGCCC. It translates to CASGGGNQP. The entire CDR3 protein is CASGGGNQPQHF. The chain links TRBV6-1 to TRBJ1-5, with D hard to call. Sequencing ends 3 residues short of the CDR3 end; the germline J gene provides the rest. Trimming cost V 8 bases and J 4 bases, with 9 bases left between them. This CDR3 has 12 residues. Germline CDR1 reads MNHNS; CDR2 reads SASEGT.

With regard to this clone: The observed sequence ends 3 residues before the CDR3 terminus, with the missing tail filled in from the germline J gene. The rearrangement links TRBV10-3 to TRBJ2-7; 11 bases match TRBD1. J lost 2 bases, V lost 4 bases, and 1 base had no gene match. The CDR3 contains 14 residues. Germline assignment: CDR1 ENHRY and CDR2 SYGVKD. CDR3 DNA, as far as it was read: TGTGCCATCAGTGTGGACAGGGGGCCCTACGAG. It yields the protein CAISVDRGPYE. The entire CDR3 protein reads CAISVDRGPYEQYF.

Of note for this clone: The CDR3 extends 3 residues past the end of the read, so its final part is completed from the germline J gene. The chain joins TRBV20-1 to TRBJ1-2, with D perhaps matching TRBD1 (6 bases). Germline loops: CDR1 DFQATT, CDR2 SNEGSKA (reference sequence). This CDR3 contains 15 residues. The ends were cut back, 0 bases at V and 5 bases at J, with 16 bases in the middle. The part of the CDR3 DNA that was read is TGCAGTGCTAGAGATCGAAGGACAGCGCTTTATGGC. This encodes CSARDRRTALYG. The full CDR3 protein reads CSARDRRTALYGYTF.

Regarding this clone: The read terminates 3 residues ahead of where the CDR3 ends, so the germline J gene completes it. The chain combines TRBV11-1 with TRBJ2-3; 11 bases are a match to TRBD2. Germline assignment: CDR1 SGHAT and CDR2 FQDESV (reference sequence). V was clipped by 2 bases and J by 4 bases; unmatched bases: 2. This CDR3 region has 15 residues. CDR3 sequence reads: CASSLLLAGADTQYF. The CDR3 DNA, read in part, is TGTGCCAGCAGCTTATTACTAGCGGGAGCAGATACG.

Worth noting for this clone: Read sequence stops 3 residues before the CDR3 end, and the germline J gene provides the missing end. The chain carries TRBV28 and TRBJ2-3; D perhaps matches TRBD2 (5 bases). Deletions cut 9 bases from V and 1 base from J, with 11 bases between. Germline values: CDR1 MDHEN, CDR2 SYDVKM. The CDR3 is made up of 13 amino acids. CDR3 DNA, as far as it was read: TGTGCCAGTGACGTCGGGGGCACAGATACG. Amino acids: CASDVGGTDT. The full CDR3 reads CASDVGGTDTQYF.

About this clone itself: From the germline J gene comes the end of the CDR3, since the read stops 3 residues before it. J is TRBJ1-2 and V is TRBV20-1, with 7 nucleotides matching TRBD1. The CDR3 is 18 amino acids. CDR1 and CDR2 from the germline V gene are DFQATT and SNEGSKA (reference sequence). The CDR3 reads CSARAAGGLAGESNDYTF. The CDR3 bases that were read are TGCAGTGCTAGGGCCGCAGGGGGACTAGCGGGAGAGTCCAATGAC.

As regards this clone: Coverage ceases 3 residues before the CDR3 finishes, and the germline J gene fills in the end. The chain uses TRBV7-9 and TRBJ2-3; 10 nucleotides match TRBD1. The V gene's germline CDR1 is SEHNR and CDR2 FQNEAQ (reference sequence). CDR3 length: 15 amino acids. CDR3 loop: CASSLGQGAGQPQYF. The CDR3 DNA, read in part, is TGTGCCAGCAGCTTAGGACAGGGGGCCGGTCAGCCG.